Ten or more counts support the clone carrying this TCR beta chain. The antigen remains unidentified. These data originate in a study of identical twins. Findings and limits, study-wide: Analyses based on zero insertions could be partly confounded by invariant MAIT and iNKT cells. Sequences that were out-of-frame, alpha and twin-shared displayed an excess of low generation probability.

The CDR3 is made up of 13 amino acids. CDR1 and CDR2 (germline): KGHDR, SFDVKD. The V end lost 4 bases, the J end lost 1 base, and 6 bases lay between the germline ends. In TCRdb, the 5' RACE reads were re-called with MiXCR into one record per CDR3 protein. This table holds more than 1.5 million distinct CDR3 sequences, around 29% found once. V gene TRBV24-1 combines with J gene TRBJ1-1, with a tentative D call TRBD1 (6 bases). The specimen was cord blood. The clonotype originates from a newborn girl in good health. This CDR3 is CATSETGNTEAFF. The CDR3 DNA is TGTGCCACCAGTGAGACAGGGAACACTGAAGCTTTCTTT.